The 16 T cell receptor beta chains below were found in one sample sequenced in a study of beta chain features in type 1 diabetes. Broader study findings: There was a moderate but significant shortening of TCRB CDR3s in all four CD4+ subsets of Type 1 diabetes patients.

The whole isolated RNA underwent reverse transcription, so sequencing captured expressed TCRB transcripts. TCRdb's copy holds only in-frame clones and misses some; the assay was immunoSEQ multiplex PCR. The sample lists fewer than 200,000 clones, 10% seen once, with 0.45% to 0.6% in the top ten. No antigen has been assigned to these receptors. What was sequenced was central memory CD4+ T cells from blood. These receptors all stem from a young man with type 1 diabetes.

In this sample, this clone turned up a few times. The chain employs TRBV19 and TRBJ2-5; possibly TRBD1 for D (5 bases). Germline V gives CDR1 LNHDA, CDR2 SQIVND (reference sequence). The CDR3 is 14 residues long. The germline V and J ends were trimmed by 7 bases and 2 bases, with 14 bases remaining between them. For the CDR3, the DNA is TGTGCCAGTAAGATACACAGGAGTCAAGAGACCCAGTACTTC. Protein sequence: CASKIHRSQETQYF.

This clone turned up a few times. The V and J genes are TRBV5-1 and TRBJ2-3, with 11 bases aligning to TRBD1. The length of the CDR3 is 16 residues. Trimming took 3 bases from V and 0 from J; bases not matched to a gene: 3. Germline-derived CDR1 and CDR2 are SGHRS and YFSETQ. CDR3 amino acids: CASSSGQGASTDTQYF. The CDR3 nucleotides are TGCGCCAGCAGCTCCGGACAGGGGGCTAGCACAGATACGCAGTATTTT.

The CDR3 is CASSFGQGAADTQYF. DNA of the CDR3: TGTGCCAGCAGCTTCGGACAGGGGGCAGCAGATACGCAGTATTTT. The chain uses TRBV11-3 and TRBJ2-3; 11 bases agree with TRBD1. There are 15 residues in the CDR3. CDR1 is SGHNT, CDR2 YENEEA, per germline. J gave up 4 bases and V 3 bases, and 3 bases lay outside the gene matches.

The V gene is TRBV7-2, the J gene TRBJ2-1; D is unresolved. V shed 0 bases and J shed 4 bases, with 10 bases lying between them. Per germline, CDR1 SGHTA and CDR2 FQGNSA. This CDR3 region has 15 residues. The CDR3 here is CASSLAQLLYNEQFF. In nucleotides, the CDR3 is TGTGCCAGCAGCTTAGCACAGCTACTGTACAATGAGCAGTTCTTC. Combining the CDR3 with reference TRBV7-2 and TRBJ2-1 gives the whole variable domain GAGVSQSPSNKVTEKGKDVELRCDPISGHTALYWYRQSLGQGLEFLIYFQGNSAPDKSGLPSDRFSAERTGGSVSTLTIQRTQQEDSAVYLCASSLAQLLYNEQFFGPGTRLTVL.

The chain is built from TRBV5-4 and TRBJ2-4; TRBD1 agrees at 7 bases. The V gene end was trimmed by 4 bases and the J gene end by 0 bases; junction bases not matched to a gene: 7. The V gene's germline CDR1 is SGHNT and CDR2 YYREEE (reference sequence). This CDR3 is built from 16 residues. Here the CDR3 reads CASSPDRKRAKNIQYF. Here the CDR3 DNA reads TGTGCCAGCAGCCCGGACAGGAAACGAGCCAAAAACATTCAGTACTTC.

The chain recombines TRBV5-4 with TRBJ1-2; D not certain. V was trimmed by 6 bases and J by 8 bases, leaving 17 bases between them. The germline CDR1 and CDR2 sequences are SGHNT and YYREEE (reference sequence). The CDR3 loop spans 13 amino acids. The CDR3 DNA sequence: TGTGCCAGCACCGTCGACGGGTTTGAAGGCTACACCTTC. Translation gives CASTVDGFEGYTF.

There are a few counts of this clone. Other nucleotide sequences in the sample specify the same CDR3. The chain combines TRBV7-7 with TRBJ2-1; 7 bases are a match to TRBD2. Per the germline V gene, CDR1 is SSHAT and CDR2 is FNYEAQ (reference sequence). The trim removed 2 bases at V and 3 bases at J, leaving 4 bases unmatched. The CDR3 has 15 amino acids. CDR3 amino acids: CASSLRRESYNEQFF. The CDR3 DNA reads as TGTGCCAGCAGCTTAAGGCGGGAGAGCTACAATGAGCAGTTCTTC. The complete variable domain, with remaining parts taken from reference TRBV7-7 and TRBJ2-1, reads GAGVSQSPRYKVTKRGQDVTLRCDPISSHATLYWYQQALGQGPEFLTYFNYEAQPDKSGLPSDRFSAERPEGSISTLTIQRTEQRDSAMYRCASSLRRESYNEQFFGPGTRLTVL.

This clone was observed a handful of times. The chain carries TRBV7-9 and TRBJ2-1; 10 positions agree with TRBD2. Germline V gives CDR1 SEHNR, CDR2 FQNEAQ (reference sequence). The CDR3 spans 14 residues. After removal of 2 bases from V and 9 bases from J, the junction contained 4 bases not matched to a gene. The CDR3 loop is CASSLLAGVGEQFF. The CDR3 bases are TGTGCCAGCAGCTTACTAGCGGGAGTAGGTGAGCAGTTCTTC.

This clone was found a few times. The chain couples TRBV2 to TRBJ1-5, with unresolved D. The V end was cut by 5 bases, the J end by 6 bases, with 17 bases between. The germline V gene has CDR1 SNHLY and CDR2 FYNNEI. The CDR3 covers 15 residues. Written as DNA, the CDR3 is TGTGCCAGCAGTACCTACGGGGTGGCGAGTCAGCCCCAGCATTTT. Encoded protein: CASSTYGVASQPQHF.

This clone was observed a handful of times. The chain uses TRBV5-1 and TRBJ2-7; the match to TRBD2 covers 8 bases. Germline-derived CDR1 and CDR2 are SGHRS and YFSETQ. The V and J ends lost 0 bases and 2 bases, in that order; junction bases with no gene match: 7. CDR3 length equals 16 residues. This CDR3 reads CASSLGPAGVTYEQYF. CDR3 coding DNA: TGCGCCAGCAGCTTGGGCCCAGCGGGAGTCACCTACGAGCAGTACTTC.

Only a few counts were recorded for this clone. The same CDR3 arises from other DNA sequences in this sample as well. The chain carries TRBV28 and TRBJ2-1, with D perhaps TRBD2 (5 bases). This CDR3 region has 16 residues. With 1 base removed from V and 0 bases from J, the gap between germline ends came to 10 bases. Germline CDR1 is MDHEN and CDR2 is SYDVKM. DNA for the CDR3: TGTGCCAGCAGTTTATCTAGCCCGAGCTCCTACAATGAGCAGTTCTTC. Its translation: CASSLSSPSSYNEQFF.

This clone was seen more than once but under ten times. The CDR3: CASSQDGFRGGADTQYF. As DNA, the CDR3 is TGCGCCAGCAGCCAAGACGGGTTCCGCGGGGGGGCAGATACGCAGTATTTT. This chain connects TRBV4-3 to TRBJ2-3; TRBD2 aligns across 9 bases. The CDR3 is made up of 17 amino acids. The V gene end was trimmed by 0 bases and the J gene end by 4 bases; junction bases not matched to a gene: 8. Germline loops: CDR1 LGHNA, CDR2 YSLEER.

The chain couples TRBV7-9 to TRBJ1-1; no clear D gene. This CDR3 spans 14 amino acids. Germline V gene lookup returns CDR1 SEHNR and CDR2 FQNEAQ (reference sequence). V gave up 4 bases and J gave up 5 bases, with 14 bases separating them. The CDR3 spells CASSYPRVGTEAFF. CDR3 DNA sequence: TGTGCCAGCAGCTACCCGCGAGTCGGGACTGAAGCTTTCTTT.

This clone has a handful of counts. This chain links TRBV6-1 with TRBJ2-1; the match to TRBD2 covers 9 bases. There are 16 residues in the CDR3. Germline assignment: CDR1 MNHNS and CDR2 SASEGT. The V segment lost 2 bases and the J segment 9 bases; nucleotides outside the gene matches: 11. CDR3 loop: CASSEWVAGDPGEQFF. The DNA of the CDR3 is TGTGCCAGCAGTGAATGGGTAGCGGGAGATCCGGGTGAGCAGTTCTTC.

The chain joins TRBV5-4 to TRBJ2-1; TRBD2 matches 11 bases. The J segment lost 7 bases and the V segment lost 0 bases, leaving 6 bases of the junction unmatched. The CDR3 spans 16 residues. Per the germline V gene, CDR1 is SGHNT and CDR2 is YYREEE (reference sequence). The CDR3 sequence is CASSLEIASGRNEQFF. CDR3 DNA sequence: TGTGCCAGCAGCTTGGAAATCGCTAGCGGGAGGAATGAGCAGTTCTTC.

This rearrangement joins TRBV11-2 to TRBJ2-7; tentatively, D is TRBD1 (6 bases). CDR3 size: 14 residues. The germline gives CDR1 SGHAT, CDR2 FQNNGV. The V end lost 4 bases, the J end lost 6 bases, and 16 bases lay between the germline ends. This CDR3 reads CASSSLRGSREQYF. CDR3 in DNA: TGTGCCAGCAGCTCCCTTAGGGGGTCCCGCGAGCAGTACTTC.